This TCR beta chain stems from a study of blood T cell repertoires in COVID-19. Study-wide background: Whether acute or convalescent, the COVID-19 samples came from the United States, Italy and Spain.

Germline CDR1 is SGHTA and CDR2 is FQGNSA. V lost 1 base to trimming and J lost 10 bases; unmatched junction nucleotides: 12. The CDR3 consists of 16 residues. The assay was immunoSEQ multiplex PCR, and TCRdb's table has in-frame clones only and misses some. The sample shows about 100,000 clones, approximately 81% of them seen only once. The rearrangement uses TRBV7-2 and TRBJ2-1; TRBD2 matches at 8 bases. Material: peripheral blood. The receptor comes from a woman between 70 and 85 years old with active or convalescent COVID-19. CDR3 protein: CASSLDFAGGHREQFF. Here the CDR3 DNA reads TGTGCCAGCAGCTTAGATTTTGCGGGGGGACATAGGGAGCAGTTCTTC.